This is a list of T cell receptor beta chains from one sample in a study of blood T cell repertoires in COVID-19. Produced via immunoSEQ multiplex PCR; TCRdb's table is partial and in-frame only. The data hold approximately 120,000 clones, with approximately 90% observed a single time. Sequenced: peripheral blood. The receptors shown here come from a human donor in a cohort sampled during active COVID-19. Both conserved end residues are part of each CDR3. The D gene is left open where the match is weak. Expanded clones get a size class; other rows say once, few or many, or leave the size out.

V gene	J gene	D gene	clone size	CDR3 DNA	CDR3 protein
TRBV5-1	TRBJ2-3	NA	NA	TGCGCCAGCAGCTTGGGTACGAGGAGCACAGATACGCAGTATTTT	CASSLGTRSTDTQYF
TRBV4-2	TRBJ2-1	NA	NA	TGTGCCAGCAGCCAAGCCAGGGCCAACAATGAGCAGTTCTTC	CASSQARANNEQFF
TRBV11-2	TRBJ1-4	TRBD1	NA	TGTGCCAGCAGCTTAGGGGGAGACAGGGGCCGCGTTAATGAAAAACTGTTTTTT	CASSLGGDRGRVNEKLFF
TRBV9	TRBJ2-1	NA	NA	TGTGCCAGCAGCGTGTCCATAACCGAAGGGGGTCCCAATGAGCAGTTCTTC	CASSVSITEGGPNEQFF
TRBV19	TRBJ2-3	NA	NA	TGTGCCAGTAGTACGGGGGGTCGGGGGCTCCTCACAGATACGCAGTATTTT	CASSTGGRGLLTDTQYF
TRBV19	TRBJ1-4	TRBD1	NA	TGTGCCAGCCTACCCGGGTGGGACAGAGGCGAAAAACTGTTTTTT	CASLPGWDRGEKLFF
TRBV5-1	TRBJ2-1	TRBD1	NA	TGCGCCAGCAGCACGGGACAGGGGGCCCCCTACAATGAGCAGTTCTTC	CASSTGQGAPYNEQFF
TRBV28	TRBJ1-2	NA	NA	TGTGCCAGCAGTACAACGAACTATGGCTACACCTTC	CASSTTNYGYTF
TRBV11-2	TRBJ1-1	NA	NA	TGTGCCAGCAGGCGAAACAGGGCTAACACTGAAGCTTTCTTT	CASRRNRANTEAFF
TRBV11-2	TRBJ2-4	TRBD2	NA	TGTGCCAGCAGCTTAAGGGAGGGTTGGGCCAAAAACATTCAGTACTTC	CASSLREGWAKNIQYF
TRBV4-1	TRBJ2-1	TRBD2	NA	TGCGCCAGCAGCCACAAGCGGGGCTTGAACGAGCAGTTCTTC	CASSHKRGLNEQFF
TRBV18	TRBJ1-5	NA	NA	TGTGCCAGCTCACCATTGGACAGAAATCAGCCCCAGCATTTT	CASSPLDRNQPQHF
TRBV24-1	TRBJ2-3	TRBD2	NA	TGTGCCACCAGTGATCCACGCGGCGGGAGTGGCGCAGATACGCAGTATTTT	CATSDPRGGSGADTQYF
TRBV6-5	TRBJ2-7	TRBD1	NA	TGTGCCAGCAAAGTAGGGGGCGGCCACTACGAGCAGTACTTC	CASKVGGGHYEQYF
TRBV6-5	TRBJ2-2	NA	NA	TGTGCCAGCAGGCCACAGGGTTTGCTCTATGGGGAGCTGTTTTTT	CASRPQGLLYGELFF
TRBV7-8	TRBJ2-2	TRBD2	NA	TGTGCCAGCAGCTTAGTCAGGCTAGCGGGGGTTGGCACCGGGGAGCTGTTTTTT	CASSLVRLAGVGTGELFF
TRBV5-1	TRBJ2-3	TRBD1	NA	TGCGCCAGCTCCGGGACAGGGCTTCCAGATACGCAGTATTTT	CASSGTGLPDTQYF
TRBV10-3	TRBJ2-1	NA	NA	TGTGCCATCAGTGAGTGGACAGATAACAATGAGCAGTTCTTC	CAISEWTDNNEQFF
TRBV19	TRBJ2-3	NA	NA	TGTGCCAGTAGTCGAGGCGGGCACACAGATACGCAGTATTTT	CASSRGGHTDTQYF
TRBV5-5	TRBJ1-2	TRBD1	NA	TGTGCCAGCAGCTTACCGGGACAGGGCCCTCGCACCTTC	CASSLPGQGPRTF
TRBV28	TRBJ2-1	NA	NA	TGTGCCAGCAGCCCCCTCGCGGGCAATGAGCAGTTCTTC	CASSPLAGNEQFF
TRBV13	TRBJ1-6	TRBD1	NA	TGTGCCAGCAGCGCCAACAGGGGCAGTTCACCCCTCCACTTT	CASSANRGSSPLHF
TRBV12-5	TRBJ2-3	NA	NA	TGTGCTAGTGGTTCGTCAGGAGGAGAGACGCAGTATTTT	CASGSSGGETQYF
TRBV6-1	TRBJ1-5	NA	once	TGTGCCAGCAGTGAAGCACCCGGGGGGGTCAGGCAGCCCCAGCATTTT	CASSEAPGGVRQPQHF
TRBV15	TRBJ2-1	TRBD1	NA	TGTGCCACCAGCAGAGCGGACAGGGGGAGGGTGGATGAGCAGTTCTTC	CATSRADRGRVDEQFF
TRBV6-5	TRBJ2-1	NA	NA	TGTGCCAGCATCGGGGATCGAGGAGGCAATGAGCAGTTCTTC	CASIGDRGGNEQFF
TRBV4-2	TRBJ2-1	TRBD2	NA	TGTGCCAGCAGCCAAGATCCAGGGACTAGCGGGGACCGGAAGGTGCAGTTCTTC	CASSQDPGTSGDRKVQFF
TRBV2	TRBJ1-2	TRBD1	NA	TGTGCCAGCAGCGAAGTCATGACAGGGTGGAATGGCTACACCTTC	CASSEVMTGWNGYTF
TRBV7-7	TRBJ2-2	TRBD2	once	TGTGCTAGCAGCTCGTCCGGGACTAGCATCCCCGGGGAGCTGTTTTTT	CASSSSGTSIPGELFF
TRBV28	TRBJ1-5	NA	NA	TGTGCCAGCAGTTTCGGTGGTTATAGCAATCAGCCCCAGCATTTT	CASSFGGYSNQPQHF
TRBV24-1	TRBJ2-2	TRBD1	once	TGTGCCACCTCCCGGGACAGGGGGTTTGCCGGGGAGCTGTTTTTT	CATSRDRGFAGELFF
TRBV15	TRBJ2-7	NA	NA	TGTGCCACCAGCAGAGATGGGGAGCACTCAGCCTACGAGCAGTACTTC	CATSRDGEHSAYEQYF
TRBV12-3/TRBV12-4	TRBJ1-6	TRBD1	NA	TGTGCCAGCAAGGGGGCGAGGAATTCACCCCTCCACTTT	CASKGARNSPLHF
TRBV7-9	TRBJ1-2	NA	NA	TGTGCCAGCAGCTCCAAGGTGGGCCAGCCAACCAACTATGGCTACACCTTC	CASSSKVGQPTNYGYTF
TRBV6-6	TRBJ1-2	TRBD1	NA	TGTGCCAGCACCGCGACAGGGGAGGGATCTGGCTACACCTTC	CASTATGEGSGYTF
TRBV5-4	TRBJ2-3	NA	NA	TGTGCCAGCAGCGGACACCCGGGCGGAGACGCAGATACGCAGTATTTT	CASSGHPGGDADTQYF
TRBV19	TRBJ2-5	NA	NA	TGTGCCAGTAGTAGGGGGGCGGGAGTTGCAGTGGAGACCCAGTACTTC	CASSRGAGVAVETQYF
TRBV6-1	TRBJ1-4	TRBD1	NA	TGTGCCAGCAGTGAAATGAGGCGGGCGACAGGGGGTGAAAAACTGTTTTTT	CASSEMRRATGGEKLFF
TRBV18	TRBJ2-7	NA	NA	TGTGCCAGTTCTTCAACAGGTGGCGAGCAGTACTTC	CASSSTGGEQYF
TRBV28	TRBJ1-2	NA	many	TGTGCCAGCAGCGAGGCGGCGAACTATGGCTACACCTTC	CASSEAANYGYTF
TRBV2	TRBJ1-5	TRBD1	NA	TGTGCCAGCAGTTTAACAGGGGGCAGAGGTCAGCCCCAGCATTTT	CASSLTGGRGQPQHF
TRBV6-5	TRBJ1-5	TRBD1	NA	TGTGCCAGCGGAGGACAGGGAGGACACCAGCCCCAGCATTTT	CASGGQGGHQPQHF
TRBV6-5	TRBJ2-5	NA	NA	TGTGCCAGCAGTTACGAATGGAGAGAGACCCAGTACTTC	CASSYEWRETQYF
TRBV27	TRBJ2-3	NA	once	TGTGCCAGCAGTTTGATGGGGGCTAGCACAGATACGCAGTATTTT	CASSLMGASTDTQYF
TRBV28	TRBJ2-7	TRBD2	NA	TGTGCCAGCAATGAAGGACTAGCGGAAGAGCAGTACTTC	CASNEGLAEEQYF
TRBV18	TRBJ2-3	NA	NA	TGTGCCAGCTCACAACTACCCAGCACAGATACGCAGTATTTT	CASSQLPSTDTQYF
TRBV7-9	TRBJ1-5	TRBD1	once	TGTGCCAGCAGCCAAGGGACAGGGGGGATGCCCCAGCATTTT	CASSQGTGGMPQHF
TRBV5-1	TRBJ2-2	TRBD2	NA	TGCGCCAGCAGCTTGGATAGCGGGAGGGCCAGAGGCGGGGAGCTGTTTTTT	CASSLDSGRARGGELFF
TRBV28	TRBJ1-5	TRBD1	NA	TGTGCCAGCAGTTTAATACAGGGGAGCCTTGGCAATCAGCCCCAGCATTTT	CASSLIQGSLGNQPQHF
TRBV18	TRBJ1-2	TRBD1	NA	TGTGCCAGCTCACAGACAGGGGGCGAGTGGGGCTACACCTTC	CASSQTGGEWGYTF
TRBV24-1	TRBJ1-6	NA	few	TGTGCCACCACCACACCCCTCCACTTT	CATTTPLHF